These 10 T cell receptor beta chains were sequenced from one sample in a study of identical twins' blood T cells. In TCRdb, the 5' RACE reads were re-called with MiXCR into one record per CDR3 protein. This sample yields 350,000 to 450,000 distinct CDR3 sequences, of which 28% are seen a single time; roughly 5.5% belongs to the top ten. The specimen was PBMCs. The receptors come from a woman aged 18 to 49 in good health.

The chain uses TRBV6-2 or TRBV6-3 and TRBJ2-1; 8 positions agree with TRBD2. CDR1 and CDR2 (germline): MNHEY, SVGEGT. The CDR3 is 14 residues long. V shed 7 bases and J 4 bases; nucleotides not matched to a gene: 6. In nucleotides, the CDR3 is TGTGCCAGCACCCGAGCGGGAGTGTACAATGAGCAGTTCTTC. The encoded protein is CASTRAGVYNEQFF.

This chain links TRBV6-5 with TRBJ2-1; unclear D gene. This CDR3 region has 13 residues. CDR1 is MNHEY and CDR2 is SVGAGI in the germline V gene. The V and J ends lost 6 bases and 5 bases respectively, with 11 bases between them. The chain's CDR3 is CASRMAEDNEQFF. The CDR3 nucleotides are TGTGCCAGCAGAATGGCGGAAGACAATGAGCAGTTCTTC.

This clonotype was found a few times. The J gene is TRBJ2-1, the V gene TRBV29-1; 7 bases line up with TRBD2. The CDR3 covers 15 residues. J was trimmed by 0 bases and V by 3 bases; bases with no gene match: 5. Germline CDR1 reads SQVTM; CDR2 reads ANQGSEA. The CDR3 reads CSVDGGRRSYNEQFF. DNA for the CDR3: TGCAGCGTTGATGGCGGGAGACGCTCCTACAATGAGCAGTTCTTC.

This clonotype showed up just a few times. The chain employs TRBV20-1 and TRBJ1-5, with TRBD1 as a possible D gene (5 bases). Germline assignment: CDR1 DFQATT and CDR2 SNEGSKA (reference sequence). There are 14 residues in the CDR3. Trimming removed 3 bases from V and 9 bases from J, with 18 bases in between. CDR3 DNA sequence: TGCAGTGCTAGCGCGGGCCACGACGGGGGGCCCCAGCATTTT. It is translated as CSASAGHDGGPQHF.

This clonotype was counted only a few times. V and J are TRBV2 and TRBJ2-3, with D unresolved. Germline assignment: CDR1 SNHLY and CDR2 FYNNEI. Between the trimmed V and J ends, which lost 7 bases and 3 bases, there was a span of 8 bases. The CDR3 sequence is 12 residues long. The CDR3 reads CASKSSTDTQYF. CDR3 in DNA: TGTGCCAGCAAGTCCTCGACAGATACGCAGTATTTT.

Note on this clonotype: The germline gene is not matched at one end of the junction; a read error may be the cause. The chain combines TRBV9 with TRBJ2-1; D is uncertain. Per the germline V gene, CDR1 is SGDLS and CDR2 is YYNGEE. CDR3 length: 17 amino acids. The CDR3 DNA reads TGTGCCGGCAGCCAAAACCGTTTCTCGAGCTCCTACAATGAGCAGTTCTTC. This sequence encodes CAGSQNRFSSSYNEQFF.

V and J are TRBV6-6 and TRBJ1-1; possible D gene TRBD1, 6 bases. V was clipped by 6 bases and J by 2 bases, with 13 bases between them. There are 14 residues in the CDR3. Germline V gene lookup returns CDR1 MNHNY and CDR2 SVGAGI (reference sequence). CDR3 coding DNA: TGTGCCAGCAGCCCCGGGACAATCAACACTGAAGCTTTCTTT. As protein: CASSPGTINTEAFF.

This clonotype has a single count. One end of the junction does not line up with germline, which may come from a read error. The CDR3 coding sequence is TGTGCCAGCAGTGAAAGTATGAGGATGGCTTACAATGAGCAGTCCTTC. Its translation is CASSESMRMAYNEQSF. This rearrangement joins TRBV6-1 to TRBJ2-1; D call uncertain. The CDR3 extends over 16 amino acids. From germline, CDR1 is MNHNS and CDR2 SASEGT.

This chain joins TRBV10-2 and TRBJ1-4; perhaps TRBD1 as D (6 bases). Per the germline V gene, CDR1 is WSHSY and CDR2 is SAAADI. The CDR3 has 15 residues. V was pared by 6 bases and J by 0 bases, with 11 bases between. The CDR3 is CASRGGQATNEKLFF. DNA for the CDR3: TGCGCCAGCAGAGGGGGACAAGCAACTAATGAAAAACTGTTTTTT.

This clonotype was counted at least ten times. The rearrangement links TRBV24-1 to TRBJ2-2; D may be TRBD2 (5 bases). In germline, CDR1 is KGHDR, CDR2 SFDVKD. The V gene lost 5 bases and the J gene lost 3 bases, with 12 bases spanning the gap. CDR3 length: 15 amino acids. CDR3 sequence (DNA): TGTGCCACCAGTGCCCCGGGATTGGACACCGGGGAGCTGTTTTTT. Its translation is CATSAPGLDTGELFF.